Listed below are T cell receptor beta chains from one sample, sequenced in a study of identifying expanded T cells in peripheral blood. Generated by immunoSEQ multiplex PCR, the TCRdb table keeps only in-frame clones and is missing some. This table holds 75,000 to 90,000 clones, approximately 90% found once. The specimen sequenced was blood. The receptor source for this set is a person between 18 and 75 years old in good health. Each CDR3 is given with its conserved first and last residue. D genes are given only for firm matches.

v_call	d_call	j_call	cdr3_aa	cdr3_nt
TRBV13	TRBD1	TRBJ1-2	CASSHYRQGLDGYTF	TGTGCCAGCAGCCACTACCGACAGGGATTAGATGGCTACACCTTC
TRBV5-1	NA	TRBJ2-7	CASTPTPRAHSYEQYF	TGCGCCAGCACCCCAACCCCGCGGGCACACTCCTACGAGCAGTACTTC
TRBV5-1	NA	TRBJ1-2	CASSLGESDYGYTF	TGCGCCAGCAGCTTAGGGGAGTCTGACTATGGCTACACCTTC
TRBV30	NA	TRBJ1-2	CAWRVGNNYGYTF	TGTGCCTGGAGGGTAGGGAATAACTATGGCTACACCTTC
TRBV4-1	NA	TRBJ2-7	CASSQTRDSSSYEQYF	TGCGCCAGCAGCCAAACCCGGGACTCAAGTTCCTACGAGCAGTACTTC
TRBV5-1	TRBD1	TRBJ1-1	CASSPLRGRLNTEAFF	TGCGCCAGCAGCCCCCTCAGGGGGCGCCTGAACACTGAAGCTTTCTTT
TRBV7-2	NA	TRBJ2-3	CASSFPYPDTQYF	TGTGCCAGCAGCTTCCCTTATCCAGATACGCAGTATTTT
TRBV6-5	NA	TRBJ1-1	CASSYQGYYTEAFF	TGTGCCAGCAGTTACCAAGGGTATTACACTGAAGCTTTCTTT
TRBV6-5	NA	TRBJ1-1	CASRRRGVPTEAFF	TGTGCCAGCAGACGACGGGGGGTGCCCACTGAAGCTTTCTTT
TRBV7-9	NA	TRBJ1-4	CASSLGGVPNEKLFF	TGTGCCAGCAGCTTAGGGGGCGTTCCTAATGAAAAACTGTTTTTT
TRBV30	NA	TRBJ2-1	CAWSVLDHEQFF	TGTGCCTGGAGTGTACTCGACCATGAGCAGTTCTTC
TRBV7-9	TRBD2	TRBJ2-2	CASVSGGINTGELFF	TGTGCCAGCGTTAGCGGGGGGATAAACACCGGGGAGCTGTTTTTT
TRBV7-9	TRBD1	TRBJ2-5	CASSLVGQGVETQYF	TGTGCCAGCAGCTTAGTGGGACAGGGCGTGGAGACCCAGTACTTC
TRBV7-8	TRBD2	TRBJ2-7	CASSPAGGGPYEQYF	TGTGCCAGCAGCCCCGCGGGGGGGGGACCCTACGAGCAGTACTTC
TRBV4-3	NA	TRBJ1-1	CASSQHPQATANTEAFF	TGCGCCAGCAGCCAACACCCACAAGCTACAGCGAACACTGAAGCTTTCTTT
TRBV6-6	TRBD1	TRBJ1-3	CASRNRDRGNTIYF	TGTGCCAGCAGAAACCGGGACAGGGGAAACACCATATATTTT
TRBV19	NA	TRBJ2-2	CASSMGNYPGELFF	TGTGCCAGTAGTATGGGTAACTACCCCGGGGAGCTGTTTTTT
TRBV7-9	NA	TRBJ1-2	CASSLTETWGYTF	TGTGCCAGCAGCTTAACAGAGACTTGGGGCTACACCTTC
TRBV5-6	NA	TRBJ2-3	CASSGTTSFADTQYF	TGTGCCAGCAGCGGGACCACTAGTTTCGCAGATACGCAGTATTTT
TRBV5-1	NA	TRBJ2-1	CASSSPQPRTRSPYNEQFF	TGCGCCAGCAGCTCCCCGCAACCCCGTACACGTTCGCCCTACAATGAGCAGTTCTTC
TRBV11-3	NA	TRBJ2-5	CASSLGETQYF	TGTGCCAGCAGTCTTGGAGAGACCCAGTACTTC
TRBV7-3	NA	TRBJ1-2	CASSLTETWGYTF	TGTGCCAGCAGCTTAACAGAGACTTGGGGCTACACCTTC